This is a list of T cell receptor beta chains from one sample in a study of metastatic and nonmetastatic thyroid tumors. Using MiXCR, TCRdb reanalyzed the PCR reads. The sample records 42,000 or so clones, under 20% being singletons. The sample consisted of tumor tissue. These receptors originate from a female donor with papillary thyroid cancer or a benign thyroid nodule (not recorded which). Some clones in this sample may be carry-over from other donors' samples. CDR3s include the opening cysteine and the closing phenylalanine or tryptophan. A D gene is named only where the DNA matches it firmly. Clone size, where shown, is once, few, many, or a class for clones that have expanded.

CDR3nt: TGTGCCAGCAATCTTAGCGGGTCTACCTACGAGCAGTACTTC
CDR3aa: CASNLSGSTYEQYF
j_gene: TRBJ2-7
abundance: many
d_gene: TRBD2
len: 14
v_gene: TRBV6-1

CDR3nt: TGTGCCAGCAGTTGGAAGGAAACCGAGCAGTACTTC
CDR3aa: CASSWKETEQYF
j_gene: TRBJ2-7
abundance: NA
d_gene: NA
len: 12
v_gene: TRBV12-3/TRBV12-4

CDR3nt: TGCGCCAGCAGCTTCCGGACAGGGATAGATACGCAGTATTTT
CDR3aa: CASSFRTGIDTQYF
j_gene: TRBJ2-3
abundance: many
d_gene: TRBD1
len: 14
v_gene: TRBV5-1

CDR3nt: TGTGCCAGCAGCTCACTCTTCGGGCAGGGGAGGGAGACCCAGTACTTC
CDR3aa: CASSSLFGQGRETQYF
j_gene: TRBJ2-5
abundance: many
d_gene: NA
len: 16
v_gene: TRBV7-9

CDR3nt: TGTGCCAGCAGCCTGACGGGACAGGGGAACGCAGATACGCAGTATTTT
CDR3aa: CASSLTGQGNADTQYF
j_gene: TRBJ2-3
abundance: many
d_gene: TRBD1
len: 16
v_gene: TRBV13

CDR3nt: TGTGCCAGCAGCCCCGACAGGGACTCTGGAAACACCATATATTTT
CDR3aa: CASSPDRDSGNTIYF
j_gene: TRBJ1-3
abundance: many
d_gene: TRBD1
len: 15
v_gene: TRBV7-2

CDR3nt: TGCGCCAGCAGCTTTGGGGGAGGGGTCTACAATGAGCAGTTCTTC
CDR3aa: CASSFGGGVYNEQFF
j_gene: TRBJ2-1
abundance: many
d_gene: TRBD2
len: 15
v_gene: TRBV5-1

CDR3nt: TGTGTCAGCAGCCTCAGGGAAAACCAAGATACCCAGTACTTC
CDR3aa: CVSSLRENQDTQYF
j_gene: TRBJ2-5
abundance: NA
d_gene: NA
len: 14
v_gene: TRBV7-9

CDR3nt: TGTGCCAGCAGTGAGAGGGGGTCGGGCTTCTACGAGCAGTACTTC
CDR3aa: CASSERGSGFYEQYF
j_gene: TRBJ2-7
abundance: NA
d_gene: NA
len: 15
v_gene: TRBV6-1

CDR3nt: TGTGCCATCAGTGTTCGGACAGGGGGAGACTACGAGCAGTACTTC
CDR3aa: CAISVRTGGDYEQYF
j_gene: TRBJ2-7
abundance: few
d_gene: TRBD1
len: 15
v_gene: TRBV10-3

CDR3nt: TGCGCCAGCAGCCAAGGGCTGAACACCGGGGAGTTGTTTTTT
CDR3aa: CASSQGLNTGELFF
j_gene: TRBJ2-2
abundance: few
d_gene: NA
len: 14
v_gene: TRBV4-1

CDR3nt: TGCGCCAGCATAACTAGCGGGAGTGATACGCAGTATTTT
CDR3aa: CASITSGSDTQYF
j_gene: TRBJ2-3
abundance: many
d_gene: TRBD2
len: 13
v_gene: TRBV10-2

CDR3nt: TGTGCCAGCAGTTCCCCCGCTAGCGGACGCCCAACACCCTACGAGCAGTACTTC
CDR3aa: CASSSPASGRPTPYEQYF
j_gene: TRBJ2-7
abundance: large
d_gene: TRBD2
len: 18
v_gene: TRBV28

CDR3nt: TGCGCCAGCAGTGAGTCTGTATTAATTGAGCGGGATACGCAGTATTTT
CDR3aa: CASSESVLIERDTQYF
j_gene: TRBJ2-3
abundance: few
d_gene: NA
len: 16
v_gene: TRBV10-1

CDR3nt: TGCGCCAGCAGCTTGTACAGCACAGATACGCAGTATTTT
CDR3aa: CASSLYSTDTQYF
j_gene: TRBJ2-3
abundance: many
d_gene: NA
len: 13
v_gene: TRBV5-1

CDR3nt: TGTGCCAGCAGCGCCGACAGTCACCAAGAGACCCAGTACTTC
CDR3aa: CASSADSHQETQYF
j_gene: TRBJ2-5
abundance: NA
d_gene: NA
len: 14
v_gene: TRBV12-3/TRBV12-4

CDR3nt: TGCAGTGCTAGAGATCGTGGTATGGTGGACGGCTCCTACGAGCAGTACTTC
CDR3aa: CSARDRGMVDGSYEQYF
j_gene: TRBJ2-7
abundance: many
d_gene: NA
len: 17
v_gene: TRBV20-1

CDR3nt: TGTGCCAGCAGTCTACTAGCGGGAGTAGGAGGGGAGCTGTTTTTT
CDR3aa: CASSLLAGVGGELFF
j_gene: TRBJ2-2
abundance: few
d_gene: TRBD2
len: 15
v_gene: TRBV6-2/TRBV6-3

CDR3nt: TGTGCCATCCCGGCCCCCGGCTTCTATGGCTACACCTTC
CDR3aa: CAIPAPGFYGYTF
j_gene: TRBJ1-2
abundance: many
d_gene: NA
len: 13
v_gene: TRBV28

CDR3nt: TGTGCCAGCAGTCTAGGTGTCCTTTTGGGGGGGCAGACCCAGTACTTC
CDR3aa: CASSLGVLLGGQTQYF
j_gene: TRBJ2-5
abundance: few
d_gene: NA
len: 16
v_gene: TRBV6-1

CDR3nt: TGTGCCAGCTCCCGGGACAGGGGGCTTAACGAGCAGTACTTC
CDR3aa: CASSRDRGLNEQYF
j_gene: TRBJ2-7
abundance: few
d_gene: TRBD1
len: 14
v_gene: TRBV28

CDR3nt: TGTGCCAGCAGCAGCACTAGCGGGAGTCGCCATGAGCAGTTCTTC
CDR3aa: CASSSTSGSRHEQFF
j_gene: TRBJ2-1
abundance: many
d_gene: TRBD2
len: 15
v_gene: TRBV7-3

CDR3nt: TGTGCCAGCAGCCAAGAATTCCCGACGGGCACTGAAGCTTTCTTT
CDR3aa: CASSQEFPTGTEAFF
j_gene: TRBJ1-1
abundance: NA
d_gene: NA
len: 15
v_gene: TRBV3-1

CDR3nt: TGTGCCAGCAGCCGGACTCTGACAGGGGGAAACACCGGGGAGCTGTTTTTT
CDR3aa: CASSRTLTGGNTGELFF
j_gene: TRBJ2-2
abundance: many
d_gene: TRBD1
len: 17
v_gene: TRBV3-1

CDR3nt: TGTGCCAGCAGAGACCTTATGGATACAGGGGGGGAGCTGTTTTTT
CDR3aa: CASRDLMDTGGELFF
j_gene: TRBJ2-2
abundance: few
d_gene: NA
len: 15
v_gene: TRBV6-1

CDR3nt: TGTGCCACCCCGGTTTTCAGAAGAGGCTATGGCTACACCTTC
CDR3aa: CATPVFRRGYGYTF
j_gene: TRBJ1-2
abundance: many
d_gene: NA
len: 14
v_gene: TRBV24-1

CDR3nt: TGTGCCACCAGCCGACACCCGACTAGGGCGAACACCGGGGAGCTGTTTTTT
CDR3aa: CATSRHPTRANTGELFF
j_gene: TRBJ2-2
abundance: medium-sized
d_gene: NA
len: 17
v_gene: TRBV15

CDR3nt: TGTGCCAGCAGCTTAGGCCTCTCCACAGATACGCAGTATTTT
CDR3aa: CASSLGLSTDTQYF
j_gene: TRBJ2-3
abundance: many
d_gene: NA
len: 14
v_gene: TRBV7-2

CDR3nt: TGTGCCAGCAGTTGGATAGGGACTGAAGCTTTCTTT
CDR3aa: CASSWIGTEAFF
j_gene: TRBJ1-1
abundance: many
d_gene: NA
len: 12
v_gene: TRBV6-2/TRBV6-3

CDR3nt: TGTGCCAGCAGGGCCAGGGAGCCCACTGAAGCTTTCTTT
CDR3aa: CASRAREPTEAFF
j_gene: TRBJ1-1
abundance: many
d_gene: NA
len: 13
v_gene: TRBV12-3/TRBV12-4

CDR3nt: TGTGCATCTCGACAGGGCCGGGAGACCCAGTACTTC
CDR3aa: CASRQGRETQYF
j_gene: TRBJ2-5
abundance: few
d_gene: TRBD1
len: 12
v_gene: TRBV28

CDR3nt: TGCAGTGCGGAGAGGGGTGCGTGGGGCTACACCTTT
CDR3aa: CSAERGAWGYTF
j_gene: TRBJ1-2
abundance: many
d_gene: NA
len: 12
v_gene: TRBV20-1

CDR3nt: TGTGCCAGCAGCCTCATGGGGGCGGGAGTACTCAATGAGCAGTTCTTC
CDR3aa: CASSLMGAGVLNEQFF
j_gene: TRBJ2-1
abundance: few
d_gene: NA
len: 16
v_gene: TRBV11-2

CDR3nt: TGTGCCAGCAGCTTCCTAGCGAGCTCTGGGGCCAACGTCCTGACTTTC
CDR3aa: CASSFLASSGANVLTF
j_gene: TRBJ2-6
abundance: NA
d_gene: NA
len: 16
v_gene: TRBV11-2

CDR3nt: TGTGCCAGCAGCTCCCGGCGAACGACAGATACGCAGTATTTT
CDR3aa: CASSSRRTTDTQYF
j_gene: TRBJ2-3
abundance: many
d_gene: NA
len: 14
v_gene: TRBV7-2

CDR3nt: TGTGCCAGCCAAAACAGGGGGGAGCAGTTCTTC
CDR3aa: CASQNRGEQFF
j_gene: TRBJ2-1
abundance: many
d_gene: TRBD1
len: 11
v_gene: TRBV3-1

CDR3nt: TGTGCCAGCAGCTTGTATGACAGGGAGTTGGAAGGCTACACCTTC
CDR3aa: CASSLYDRELEGYTF
j_gene: TRBJ1-2
abundance: NA
d_gene: TRBD1
len: 15
v_gene: TRBV5-5